The 11 T cell receptor beta chains given below trace back to one sample, sequenced in a study of cytomegalovirus exposure and HLA in healthy donors. The PCR was carried out with 60 Vbeta primers and 13 Jbeta primers. Sequencing used immunoSEQ multiplex PCR; TCRdb keeps in-frame clones, though not all of them. The repertoire holds 60,000 to 75,000 clones, with more than 80% as singletons. Material for sequencing was PBMCs. These receptors were obtained from a woman under 40 in good health and CMV-seropositive.

This clone was counted once. The rearrangement joins TRBV5-4 to TRBJ1-3; D possibly corresponds to TRBD1 (5 bases). In germline, CDR1 is SGHNT, CDR2 YYREEE (reference sequence). CDR3 size: 15 residues. Deletions cut 3 bases from V and 4 bases from J, with 14 bases between. For the CDR3, the DNA is TGTGCCAGCAGCTGGCGGGGGGGATCGGGAAACACCATATATTTT. It yields the protein CASSWRGGSGNTIYF.

V usage is TRBV5-1 and J usage is TRBJ2-7; the match to TRBD2 covers 10 bases. From germline, CDR1 is SGHRS and CDR2 YFSETQ. V shed 3 bases and J 6 bases; nucleotides not matched to a gene: 6. This CDR3 region has 14 residues. CDR3 loop: CASSYPPSGGEQYF. DNA of the CDR3: TGCGCCAGCAGCTACCCACCTAGCGGGGGCGAGCAGTACTTC.

The chain links TRBV18 to TRBJ2-5; TRBD2 agrees at 9 bases. Germline loops: CDR1 KGHSH, CDR2 LQKENI. The CDR3 loop spans 15 amino acids. The V and J ends lost 1 base and 4 bases, in that order; junction bases with no gene match: 4. The CDR3 is CASSPLAGAGETQYF. CDR3 sequence (DNA): TGTGCCAGCTCACCACTAGCGGGAGCGGGAGAGACCCAGTACTTC. Filled out from reference TRBV18 and TRBJ2-5, the complete variable domain reads NAGVMQNPRHLVRRRGQEARLRCSPMKGHSHVYWYRQLPEEGLKFMVYLQKENIIDESGMPKERFSAEFPKEGPSILRIQQVVRGDSAAYFCASSPLAGAGETQYFGPGTRLLVL.

V is TRBV5-1 and J is TRBJ1-4; TRBD1 aligns across 10 bases. The CDR3 totals 15 residues. CDR1 and CDR2 from the germline V gene are SGHRS and YFSETQ. V was clipped by 2 bases and J by 8 bases; unmatched bases: 6. The DNA for the CDR3 is TGCGCCAGCAGCTTCGCCGGGACAGGGGACGAAAAACTGTTTTTT. This gives the protein CASSFAGTGDEKLFF.

This chain links TRBV6-6 with TRBJ2-1, with 8 bases fitting TRBD1. The CDR3 is 16 residues long. V dropped 3 bases and J dropped 6; count of bases not matched to a gene: 10. Germline CDR1 MNHNY, CDR2 SVGAGI (reference sequence). The CDR3 DNA sequence: TGTGCCAGCAGTTATTACGTAAGAACAGGGGGCAATGAGCAGTTCTTC. Amino acid sequence: CASSYYVRTGGNEQFF.

The V call is TRBV7-6, the J call TRBJ2-6, with a weak D call TRBD2 (5 bases). Germline values: CDR1 SGHVS, CDR2 FNYEAQ. Between the trimmed V and J ends, which lost 5 bases and 1 base, there was a span of 9 bases. This CDR3 comprises 15 residues. CDR3 in amino acids: CASSGSGSGANVLTF. In nucleotides, the CDR3 is TGTGCCAGCAGCGGGTCGGGATCTGGGGCCAACGTCCTGACTTTC. The variable domain in full, with the rest retrieved from reference TRBV7-6 and TRBJ2-6, is GAGVSQSPRYKVTKRGQDVALRCDPISGHVSLYWYRQALGQGPEFLTYFNYEAQQDKSGLPNDRFSAERPEGSISTLTIQRTEQRDSAMYRCASSGSGSGANVLTFGAGSRLTVL.

The chain couples TRBV5-1 to TRBJ2-3, with D possibly matching TRBD2 (6 bases). CDR1 is SGHRS and CDR2 is YFSETQ in the germline V gene. V was pared by 8 bases and J by 0 bases, with 13 bases between. The CDR3 consists of 14 residues. CDR3 nucleotide sequence: TGCGCCAGTGGGACTGCCCCCAGCACAGATACGCAGTATTTT. Translating gives CASGTAPSTDTQYF.

This clone has a single count. The chain is built from TRBV5-1 and TRBJ2-7; D gene uncertain. The CDR3 extends over 13 amino acids. Trimming cost V 4 bases and J 1 base, with 9 bases left between them. The V gene's germline CDR1 is SGHRS and CDR2 YFSETQ. In DNA form, the CDR3 reads TGCGCCAGCAGCCCCCCCGGTTCCTACGAGCAGTACTTC. Amino acid sequence: CASSPPGSYEQYF.

The chain combines TRBV18 with TRBJ2-3, with 7 positions matching TRBD2. The CDR3 has 18 residues. V lost 4 bases to trimming and J lost 5 bases; unmatched junction nucleotides: 18. The V gene's germline CDR1 is KGHSH and CDR2 LQKENI. The CDR3 nucleotides are TGTGCCAGCTCACTAAACATCCCGTCGCGGGAGCAAGGAGATACGCAGTATTTT. Translating gives CASSLNIPSREQGDTQYF.

This clone was counted a few times. This chain uses TRBV18 with TRBJ2-7, with 7 bases lining up with TRBD2. Germline CDR1 KGHSH, CDR2 LQKENI. Trimming cost V 1 base and J 6 bases; bases outside gene matches: 3. The CDR3 is 13 residues long. This chain's CDR3 is CASSPLREGEQYF. The CDR3 DNA reads TGTGCCAGCTCACCACTGAGGGAGGGCGAGCAGTACTTC.

The V and J genes are TRBV19 and TRBJ1-5, with TRBD1 matching over 8 bases. The trim removed 4 bases at V and 4 bases at J, leaving 6 bases unmatched. The germline V gene encodes CDR1 LNHDA and CDR2 SQIVND (reference sequence). The CDR3 loop spans 15 amino acids. The CDR3 DNA follows: TGTGCCAGTAGTACTAACAGACAGGGGAATCAGCCCCAGCATTTT. It translates to CASSTNRQGNQPQHF.